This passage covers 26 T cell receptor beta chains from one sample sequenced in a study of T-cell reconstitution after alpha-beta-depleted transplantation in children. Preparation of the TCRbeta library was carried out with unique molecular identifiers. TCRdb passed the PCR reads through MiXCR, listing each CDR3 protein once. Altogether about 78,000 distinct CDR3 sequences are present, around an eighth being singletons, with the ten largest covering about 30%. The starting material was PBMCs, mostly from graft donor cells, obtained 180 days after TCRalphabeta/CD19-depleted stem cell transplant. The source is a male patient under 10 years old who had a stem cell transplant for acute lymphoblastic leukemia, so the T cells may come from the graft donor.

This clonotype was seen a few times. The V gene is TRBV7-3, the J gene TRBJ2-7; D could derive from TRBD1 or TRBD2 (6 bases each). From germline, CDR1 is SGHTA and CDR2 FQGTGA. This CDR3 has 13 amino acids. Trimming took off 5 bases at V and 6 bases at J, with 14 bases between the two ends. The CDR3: CASSPWPGAEQYF. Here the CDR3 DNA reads TGTGCCAGCAGCCCTTGGCCGGGGGCCGAGCAGTACTTC.

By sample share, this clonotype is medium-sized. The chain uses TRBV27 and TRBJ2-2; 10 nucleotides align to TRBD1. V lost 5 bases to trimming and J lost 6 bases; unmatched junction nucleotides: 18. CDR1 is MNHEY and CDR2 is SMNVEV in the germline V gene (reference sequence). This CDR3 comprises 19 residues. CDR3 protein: CASSGTGVIVAGRAGELFF. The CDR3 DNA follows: TGTGCCAGCAGTGGGACAGGGGTCATCGTAGCGGGAAGGGCCGGGGAGCTGTTTTTT.

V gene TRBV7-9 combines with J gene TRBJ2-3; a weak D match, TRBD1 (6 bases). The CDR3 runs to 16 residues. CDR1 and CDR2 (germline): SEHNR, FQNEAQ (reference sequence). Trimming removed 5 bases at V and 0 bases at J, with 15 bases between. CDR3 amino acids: CASSPLQGRSTDTQYF. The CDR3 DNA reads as TGTGCCAGCAGCCCGTTACAGGGTCGGAGCACAGATACGCAGTATTTT.

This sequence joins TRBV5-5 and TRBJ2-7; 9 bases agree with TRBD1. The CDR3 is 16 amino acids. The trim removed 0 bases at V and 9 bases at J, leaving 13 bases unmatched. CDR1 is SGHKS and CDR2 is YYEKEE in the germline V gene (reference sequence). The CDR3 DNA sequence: TGTGCCAGCAGCTTGGCTACCGGGACAGGGACCCTAGGGCAGTACTTC. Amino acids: CASSLATGTGTLGQYF.

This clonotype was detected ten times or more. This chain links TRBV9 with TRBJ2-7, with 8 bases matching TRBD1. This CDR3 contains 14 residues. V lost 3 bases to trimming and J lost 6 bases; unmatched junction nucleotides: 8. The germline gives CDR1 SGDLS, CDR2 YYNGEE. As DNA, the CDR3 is TGTGCCAGCAGCGAGGGGCACAGGGGGGCCGAGCAGTACTTC. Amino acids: CASSEGHRGAEQYF.

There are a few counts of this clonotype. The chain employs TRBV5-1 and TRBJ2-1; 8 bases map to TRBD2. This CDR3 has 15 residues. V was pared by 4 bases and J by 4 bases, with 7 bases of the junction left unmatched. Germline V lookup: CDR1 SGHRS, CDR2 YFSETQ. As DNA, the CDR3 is TGCGCCAGCAGCATACTAGCGGAACCGTACAATGAGCAGTTCTTC. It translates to CASSILAEPYNEQFF.

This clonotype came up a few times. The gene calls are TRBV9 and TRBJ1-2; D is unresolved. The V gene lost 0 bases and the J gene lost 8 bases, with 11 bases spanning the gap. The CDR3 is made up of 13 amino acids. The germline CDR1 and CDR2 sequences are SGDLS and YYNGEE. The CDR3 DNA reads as TGTGCCAGCAGCGTAGGCGGCAGAAGGGGCTACACCTTC. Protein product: CASSVGGRRGYTF. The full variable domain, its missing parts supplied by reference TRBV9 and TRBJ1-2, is DSGVTQTPKHLITATGQRVTLRCSPRSGDLSVYWYQQSLDQGLQFLIQYYNGEERAKGNILERFSAQQFPDLHSELNLSSLELGDSALYFCASSVGGRRGYTFGSGTRLTVV.

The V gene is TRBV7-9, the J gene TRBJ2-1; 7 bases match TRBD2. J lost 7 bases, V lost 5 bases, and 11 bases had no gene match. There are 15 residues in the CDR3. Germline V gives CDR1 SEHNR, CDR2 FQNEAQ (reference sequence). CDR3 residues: CASSLRTSLGNEQFF. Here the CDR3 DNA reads TGTGCCAGCAGCCTCCGGACTAGTCTGGGAAATGAGCAGTTCTTC.

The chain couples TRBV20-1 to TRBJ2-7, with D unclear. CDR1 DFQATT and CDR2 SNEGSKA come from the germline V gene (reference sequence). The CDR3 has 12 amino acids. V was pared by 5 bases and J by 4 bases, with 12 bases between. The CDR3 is CSADFFGYEQYF. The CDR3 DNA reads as TGCAGTGCTGACTTCTTCGGATACGAGCAGTACTTC.

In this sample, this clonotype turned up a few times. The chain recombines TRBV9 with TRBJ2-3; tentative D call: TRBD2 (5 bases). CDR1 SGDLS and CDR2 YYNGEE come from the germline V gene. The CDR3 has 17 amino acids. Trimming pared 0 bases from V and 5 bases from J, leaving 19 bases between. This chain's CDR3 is CASSVAPGLDGEDTQYF. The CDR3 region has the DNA TGTGCCAGCAGCGTAGCCCCTGGACTCGACGGGGAAGATACGCAGTATTTT. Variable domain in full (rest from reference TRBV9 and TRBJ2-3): DSGVTQTPKHLITATGQRVTLRCSPRSGDLSVYWYQQSLDQGLQFLIQYYNGEERAKGNILERFSAQQFPDLHSELNLSSLELGDSALYFCASSVAPGLDGEDTQYFGPGTRLTVL.

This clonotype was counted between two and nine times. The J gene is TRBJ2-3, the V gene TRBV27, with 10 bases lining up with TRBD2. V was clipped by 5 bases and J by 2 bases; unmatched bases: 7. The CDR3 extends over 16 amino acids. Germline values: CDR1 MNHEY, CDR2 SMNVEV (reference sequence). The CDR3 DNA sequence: TGTGCCAGCAGTGAAACTGGACTAGCGGTCACAGATACGCAGTATTTT. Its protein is CASSETGLAVTDTQYF.

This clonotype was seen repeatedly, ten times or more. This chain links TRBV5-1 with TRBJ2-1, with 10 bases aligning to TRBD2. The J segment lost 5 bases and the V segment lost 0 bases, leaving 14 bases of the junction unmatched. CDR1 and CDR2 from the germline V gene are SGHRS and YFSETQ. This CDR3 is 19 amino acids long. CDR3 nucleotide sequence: TGCGCCAGCAGCTTGGATCCCCGGCTTACTAGCGGGATTAACAATGAGCAGTTCTTC. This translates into CASSLDPRLTSGINNEQFF.

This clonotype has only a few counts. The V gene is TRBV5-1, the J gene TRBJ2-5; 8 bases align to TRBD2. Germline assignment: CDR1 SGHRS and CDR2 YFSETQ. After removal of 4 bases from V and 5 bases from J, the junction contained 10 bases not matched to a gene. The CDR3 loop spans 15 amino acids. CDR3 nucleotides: TGCGCCAGCAGCACCCGGACAGCGGGGGTTGAGACCCAGTACTTC. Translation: CASSTRTAGVETQYF.

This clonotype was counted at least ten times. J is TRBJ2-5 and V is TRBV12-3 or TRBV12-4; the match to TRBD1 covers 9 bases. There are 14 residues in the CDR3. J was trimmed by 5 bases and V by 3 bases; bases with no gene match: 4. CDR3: CASSLGQGWETQYF. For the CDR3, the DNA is TGTGCCAGCAGTTTGGGACAGGGTTGGGAGACCCAGTACTTC.

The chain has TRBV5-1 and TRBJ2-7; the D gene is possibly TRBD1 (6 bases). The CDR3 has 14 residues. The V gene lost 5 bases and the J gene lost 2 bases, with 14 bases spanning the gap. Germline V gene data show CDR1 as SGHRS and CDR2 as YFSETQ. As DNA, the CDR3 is TGCGCCAGCAGATCACCCAGGGGAACCTACGAGCAGTACTTC. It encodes CASRSPRGTYEQYF.

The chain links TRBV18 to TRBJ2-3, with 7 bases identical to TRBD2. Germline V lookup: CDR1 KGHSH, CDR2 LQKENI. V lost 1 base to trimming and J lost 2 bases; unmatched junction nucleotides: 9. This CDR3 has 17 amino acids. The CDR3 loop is CASSPLRAGELTDTQYF. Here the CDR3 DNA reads TGTGCCAGCTCACCACTTAGGGCGGGAGAACTCACAGATACGCAGTATTTT. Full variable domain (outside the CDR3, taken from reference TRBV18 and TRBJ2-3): NAGVMQNPRHLVRRRGQEARLRCSPMKGHSHVYWYRQLPEEGLKFMVYLQKENIIDESGMPKERFSAEFPKEGPSILRIQQVVRGDSAAYFCASSPLRAGELTDTQYFGPGTRLTVL.

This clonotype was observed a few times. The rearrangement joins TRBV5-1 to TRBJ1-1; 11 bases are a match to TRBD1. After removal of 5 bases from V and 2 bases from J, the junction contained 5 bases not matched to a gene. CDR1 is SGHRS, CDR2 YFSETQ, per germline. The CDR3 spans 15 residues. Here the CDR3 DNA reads TGCGCCAGCAGTTATGGGACAGGGGGAAACACTGAAGCTTTCTTT. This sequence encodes CASSYGTGGNTEAFF.

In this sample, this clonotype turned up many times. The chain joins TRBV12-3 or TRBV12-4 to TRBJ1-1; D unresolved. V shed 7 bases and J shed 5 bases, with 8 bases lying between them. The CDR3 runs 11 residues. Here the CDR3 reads CASTTGTEAFF. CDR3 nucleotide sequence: TGTGCCAGCACTACGGGAACTGAAGCTTTCTTT.

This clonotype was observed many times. The CDR3 protein is CAIAESSYEQYF. In DNA form, the CDR3 reads TGTGCCATCGCCGAGAGCTCCTACGAGCAGTACTTC. V and J are TRBV10-3 and TRBJ2-7, with D unclear. Trimming removed 8 bases at V and 0 bases at J, with 8 bases between. The CDR3 runs 12 residues. The germline gives CDR1 ENHRY, CDR2 SYGVKD.

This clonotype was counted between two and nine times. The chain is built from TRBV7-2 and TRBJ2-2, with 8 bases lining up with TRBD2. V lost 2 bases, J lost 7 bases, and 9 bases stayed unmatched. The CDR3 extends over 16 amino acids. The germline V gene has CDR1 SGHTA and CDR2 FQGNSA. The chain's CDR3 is CASSLPGGPEVGELFF. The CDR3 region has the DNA TGTGCCAGCAGCTTACCGGGAGGGCCTGAAGTCGGGGAGCTGTTTTTT.

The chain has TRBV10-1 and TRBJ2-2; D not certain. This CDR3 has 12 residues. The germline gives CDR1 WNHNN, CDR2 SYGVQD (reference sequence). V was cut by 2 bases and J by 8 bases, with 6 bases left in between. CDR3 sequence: CASSEPRGELFF. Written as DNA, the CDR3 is TGCGCCAGCAGTGAGCCCAGGGGGGAGCTGTTTTTT.

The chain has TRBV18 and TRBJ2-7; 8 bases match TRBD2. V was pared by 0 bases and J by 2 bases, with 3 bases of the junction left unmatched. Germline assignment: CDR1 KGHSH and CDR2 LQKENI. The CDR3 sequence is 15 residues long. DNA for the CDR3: TGTGCCAGCTCACCACCGACGGGGGGGGCCTACGAGCAGTACTTC. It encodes CASSPPTGGAYEQYF.

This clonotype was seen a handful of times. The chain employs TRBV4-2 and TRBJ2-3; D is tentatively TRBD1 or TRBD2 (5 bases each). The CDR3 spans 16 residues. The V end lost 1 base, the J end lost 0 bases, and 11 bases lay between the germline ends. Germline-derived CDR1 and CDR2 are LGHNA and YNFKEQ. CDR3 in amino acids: CASSQGGVASTDTQYF. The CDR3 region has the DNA TGTGCCAGCAGCCAAGGAGGGGTAGCGAGCACAGATACGCAGTATTTT.

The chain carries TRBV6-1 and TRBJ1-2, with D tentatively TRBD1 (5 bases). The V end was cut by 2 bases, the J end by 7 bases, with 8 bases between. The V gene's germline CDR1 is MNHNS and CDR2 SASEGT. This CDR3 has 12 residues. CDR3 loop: CASSESRGGYTF. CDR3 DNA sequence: TGTGCCAGCAGTGAAAGTAGGGGTGGCTACACCTTC.

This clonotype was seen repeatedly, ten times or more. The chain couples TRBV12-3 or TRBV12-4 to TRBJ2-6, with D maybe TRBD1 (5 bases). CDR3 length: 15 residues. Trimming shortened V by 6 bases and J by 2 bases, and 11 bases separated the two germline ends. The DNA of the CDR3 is TGTGCCAGCAGGCCTCGGACACCTGGGGCCAACGTCCTGACTTTC. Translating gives CASRPRTPGANVLTF.

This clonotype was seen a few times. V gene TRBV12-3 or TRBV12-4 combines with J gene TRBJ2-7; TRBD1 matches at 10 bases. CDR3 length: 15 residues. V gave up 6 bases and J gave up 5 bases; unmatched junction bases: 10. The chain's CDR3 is CASRPRTGGRNEQYF. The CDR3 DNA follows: TGTGCCAGCAGGCCTCGGACAGGGGGGAGGAACGAGCAGTACTTC.